This paragraph reports one T cell receptor beta chain. What it binds is unknown. This entry is derived from a study of a mutant IDH1 vaccine in newly diagnosed glioma. Study overall: The initiation of vaccination occurred 4-6 weeks after radiotherapy alone, or with temozolomide cycles. The treated population exhibited a male proportion of about 62%, a female proportion of 37.5%, and a mean age of around 40 years.

The time point: week 35, safety follow-up. Every single dose of the vaccine, 300 ug of mutant IDH1 20-mer peptide, came with topical imiquimod. Patients, over weeks 1, 3, 5, 7, 11, 15, 19 and 23, received a total of eight vaccinations. New astrocytomas of WHO grade 3 or 4 that were IDH1-mutant and ATRX-lost were found in the donors. Sequencing used immunoSEQ multiplex PCR; TCRdb keeps in-frame clones, though not all of them. The repertoire consists of about 54,000 clones, with around 84% occurring once and the leading ten covering 3.5% to 5%. This receptor was taken from a young woman with glioma. The sequences come from PBMCs, collected from a glioma patient whose treatment included an IDH1 peptide vaccine.

CDR3 sequence reads: CASSLNPGSEETQYF. CDR3 bases: TGTGCCAGCAGCCTTAACCCGGGATCCGAAGAGACCCAGTACTTC. The chain joins TRBV7-2 to TRBJ2-5; possibly TRBD2 for D (5 bases). Germline CDR1 SGHTA, CDR2 FQGNSA. V lost 5 bases to trimming and J lost 3 bases, with 16 bases between them. The CDR3 has 15 residues.